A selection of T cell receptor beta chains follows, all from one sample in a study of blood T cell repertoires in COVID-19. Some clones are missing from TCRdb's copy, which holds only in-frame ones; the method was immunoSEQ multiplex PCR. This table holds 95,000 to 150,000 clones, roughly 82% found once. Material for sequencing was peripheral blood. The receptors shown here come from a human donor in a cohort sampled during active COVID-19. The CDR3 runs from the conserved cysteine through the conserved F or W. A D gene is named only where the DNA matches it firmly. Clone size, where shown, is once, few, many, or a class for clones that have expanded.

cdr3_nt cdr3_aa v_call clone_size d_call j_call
TGTGCCAGCAGCCAAATTGACCCCACTAGCTACGAGCAGTACTTC CASSQIDPTSYEQYF TRBV25-1 NA NA TRBJ2-7
TGTGCCAGCAGCGCCAGGGTTACGTTCTCTGGCTACACCTTC CASSARVTFSGYTF TRBV4-2 NA NA TRBJ1-2
TGTGCCACCAGTGACCCTGGCTCCCAAAAACCCCAGCATTTT CATSDPGSQKPQHF TRBV24-1 NA NA TRBJ1-5
TGTGCCAGCAGCTTTAGGACAGGGAGCCCAGATACGCAGTATTTT CASSFRTGSPDTQYF TRBV5-8 once TRBD1 TRBJ2-3
TGCGCCAGCAGCTTCGGGGCCGGGAGATGGGCCTACGAGCAGTACTTC CASSFGAGRWAYEQYF TRBV5-1 few NA TRBJ2-7
TGCGCCAGCAGTCGGGGACAGGGCGATACAGATACGCAGTATTTT CASSRGQGDTDTQYF TRBV5-1 NA TRBD1 TRBJ2-3
TGTGCCAGCAGTCCGCAGGGGTTGGAGCAGTACTTC CASSPQGLEQYF TRBV6-2/TRBV6-3 NA NA TRBJ2-7
TGTGCCAGCTCACTAAACAGGGGCGAGCAGTACTTC CASSLNRGEQYF TRBV18 NA TRBD1 TRBJ2-7
TGCGCCAGCAGCCAAGTGATCTTCGGGGGAGGCCTAAGCTCTGGAAACACCATATATTTT CASSQVIFGGGLSSGNTIYF TRBV4-3 NA NA TRBJ1-3
TGTGCTAGTGGTTTGGCACTGGGCGGGGGGGCCTCAGATACGCAGTATTTT CASGLALGGGASDTQYF TRBV12-5 NA TRBD2 TRBJ2-3
TGTGCCAGCAGCTACGTCCGGTACGAGCAGTACTTC CASSYVRYEQYF TRBV5-6 NA NA TRBJ2-7
TGCAGTGCTAGTTCCCCTGTTAATTACGAGCAGTACTTC CSASSPVNYEQYF TRBV20-1 NA NA TRBJ2-7
TGTGCCATCAGAACAGGGCTAAATCAGCCCCAGCATTTT CAIRTGLNQPQHF TRBV10-3 NA NA TRBJ1-5
TGTGCCAGCAGAGCAACAGGGTCTACTAATGAAAAACTGTTTTTT CASRATGSTNEKLFF TRBV6-5 NA NA TRBJ1-4
TGCGCCAGCAGCCCTGGCGGGGGGAAGGATCCAGATACGCAGTATTTT CASSPGGGKDPDTQYF TRBV4-1 NA TRBD2 TRBJ2-3
TGTGCCAGCAGTGGAATTGGGACTAGCGGCCAAGAGACCCAGTACTTC CASSGIGTSGQETQYF TRBV2 NA TRBD2 TRBJ2-5
TGTGCCAGCAGAGAGACAGGGGGCAGGGAAGCTTTCTTT CASRETGGREAFF TRBV6-6 NA TRBD1 TRBJ1-1
TGTGCCAGCAGTTACTCCCTGACTAGCGGGTCGAATGAGCAGTTCTTC CASSYSLTSGSNEQFF TRBV6-2/TRBV6-3 NA TRBD2 TRBJ2-1
TGCAGCGTCTACGGGGGTACAGATACGCAGTATTTT CSVYGGTDTQYF TRBV29-1 NA NA TRBJ2-3
TGTGCCAGCAGCCCTGTGGACAGCTACTCTGGAAACACCATATATTTT CASSPVDSYSGNTIYF TRBV7-9 NA NA TRBJ1-3
TGTGCCAGCAGTTCCTCCGCCAGCGGGGGGGATAGAGAGACCCAGTACTTC CASSSSASGGDRETQYF TRBV28 NA TRBD2 TRBJ2-5
TGTGCCAGCAGCCAAGTCTTTCAGGAAAAACTGTTTTTT CASSQVFQEKLFF TRBV3-1/TRBV3-2 NA NA TRBJ1-4
TGTGCCAGCAGCTCACAGGGTATGCCCTACGAGCAGTACTTC CASSSQGMPYEQYF TRBV5-4 NA NA TRBJ2-7
TGTGCCAGCACCTGGACAGGGCGGACCGAGCAGTACTTC CASTWTGRTEQYF TRBV12-3/TRBV12-4 NA TRBD1 TRBJ2-7
TGTGCCAGCAGTGAAACGGGGATGACGACTGAAGCTTTCTTT CASSETGMTTEAFF TRBV6-1 NA NA TRBJ1-1
TGTGCCAGCAGCTTGGACAGCTATGGCTACACCTTC CASSLDSYGYTF TRBV7-2 few NA TRBJ1-2
TGTGCCAGCTCACCACGGGGACCGGGACAGGGCACAGATACGCAGTATTTT CASSPRGPGQGTDTQYF TRBV18 NA TRBD1 TRBJ2-3
TGTGCCAGCAGCCGTTCTTTTTCTATCCCAACTCTCAACTATGGCTACACCTTC CASSRSFSIPTLNYGYTF TRBV7-9 NA NA TRBJ1-2
TGCGCCAGCAGTGAGCCCGGGTACACTGAAGCTTTCTTT CASSEPGYTEAFF TRBV10-1 NA NA TRBJ1-1
TGTGCCACCAGCCGTTCTAGCGGGGGACGGAGGGCAGATACGCAGTATTTT CATSRSSGGRRADTQYF TRBV15 NA TRBD2 TRBJ2-3
TGCGCCAGCAGCTCGACCATGACAGGGGGGCCAGGCTACACCTTC CASSSTMTGGPGYTF TRBV5-1 NA TRBD1 TRBJ1-2
TGTGCCAGCTCACCACCGGCGGGCCGGGACACTGAAGCTTTCTTT CASSPPAGRDTEAFF TRBV18 NA NA TRBJ1-1
TGTGCCAGCACACGCGGGGGCCAGAATGAGCAGTTCTTC CASTRGGQNEQFF TRBV13 NA NA TRBJ2-1
TGTGCCAGCAGTTACAGCGAGCGGGATACCTACGAGCAGTACTTC CASSYSERDTYEQYF TRBV6-2/TRBV6-3 NA TRBD2 TRBJ2-7
TGTGCCAGCAGCTTGGGTCCCCTAGAAAAACTGTTTTTT CASSLGPLEKLFF TRBV5-4 NA NA TRBJ1-4
TGTGCCAGCAGACTAACCCGGGAAGACACAGATACGCAGTATTTT CASRLTREDTDTQYF TRBV3-1/TRBV3-2 NA NA TRBJ2-3
TGCGCCAGCAGTCGGACTAGCGGGGGCCAAGATACGCAGTATTTT CASSRTSGGQDTQYF TRBV5-1 NA TRBD2 TRBJ2-3
TGTGCCAGCGGGACAGGCGAACGCGAATTCTTT CASGTGEREFF TRBV11-3 NA TRBD1 TRBJ1-1
TGTGCCACCAGCAGAGATAGGGCAGGGGGCGCAGGAGGCTACACCTTC CATSRDRAGGAGGYTF TRBV15 NA TRBD1 TRBJ1-2
TGTGCCAGCAGCTTAGGGGCCCGGGGTAGCACAGATACGCAGTATTTT CASSLGARGSTDTQYF TRBV7-9 NA NA TRBJ2-3
TGCGCCAGCGGGACAGGTGGAGGCACAGATACGCAGTATTTT CASGTGGGTDTQYF TRBV10-2 NA TRBD1 TRBJ2-3
TGTGCCAGCAGTGAAGTCGGGACAGGGCAGTTCTTC CASSEVGTGQFF TRBV2 few TRBD1 TRBJ2-1
TGTGCCAGCAGCTCGGGACAGGGGCGCCTAGTTGAGTATGGCTACACCTTC CASSSGQGRLVEYGYTF TRBV5-6 NA TRBD1 TRBJ1-2
TGTGCCAGCAGTGAAATCGGGACAGGGTATCAGCCCCAGCATTTT CASSEIGTGYQPQHF TRBV6-1 NA TRBD1 TRBJ1-5
TGTGCCACCAGAGCAGACGGGTACGAGCAGTACTTC CATRADGYEQYF TRBV24-1 NA NA TRBJ2-7
TGTGCCAGTAAGGGGGGACAGGTCTATTCACCCCTCCACTTT CASKGGQVYSPLHF TRBV19 NA TRBD1 TRBJ1-6
TGCAGCGTCACGACCGGTCCAACGAGGGAAAAACTGTTTTTT CSVTTGPTREKLFF TRBV29-1 once NA TRBJ1-4
TGTGCCAGCAGTTACGGTATTGGGGGGAGCACAGATACGCAGTATTTT CASSYGIGGSTDTQYF TRBV6-2/TRBV6-3 NA NA TRBJ2-3
TGTGCCAGCAGCGTAGACCAGGCCAATCAGCCCCAGCATTTT CASSVDQANQPQHF TRBV9 NA NA TRBJ1-5
TGTGCCAGCAGCGGATCGGGGGGGCCGGGAGAGACCCAGTACTTC CASSGSGGPGETQYF TRBV9 NA TRBD2 TRBJ2-5
TGCGCCAGCAGCCAAGCCCACTGGACAGGGTCCTACGAGCAGTACTTC CASSQAHWTGSYEQYF TRBV4-3 few TRBD1 TRBJ2-7
TGTGCCAGCAGCGCAAGGGGACAGCCGGGGAACACTGAAGCTTTCTTT CASSARGQPGNTEAFF TRBV9 NA TRBD1 TRBJ1-1
TGTGCCAGCAGCAAGATGGCGGGGCCCTATGGCTACACCTTC CASSKMAGPYGYTF TRBV11-2 NA NA TRBJ1-2
TGTGCCAGCAGCGTTGGCAGATACTCCTATAATTCACCCCTCCACTTT CASSVGRYSYNSPLHF TRBV21-1 NA NA TRBJ1-6